The rows below give T cell receptor beta chains drawn from one sample of a study of cytotoxic CD8 clonotypes in ibrutinib-treated CLL. TCRdb's copy holds only in-frame clones and misses some; the assay was immunoSEQ multiplex PCR. The sample consists of some 200,000 clones, roughly 79% of them appearing once. The sample in question was PBMCs, obtained after 12 months of ibrutinib treatment. The receptors originated from a human donor with chronic lymphocytic leukemia. The CDR3 runs from the conserved cysteine through the conserved F or W. Each record gives: D gene, clone size, V gene, J gene, CDR3 protein, CDR3 DNA. D genes are given only for firm matches. Rows may omit the clone size; those that give it use once, few, many or a size class.

D: .; size: .; V: TRBV30; J: TRBJ2-1; CDR3: CARDGPRFF; DNA: TGTGCCCGGGACGGGCCGCGGTTCTTC
D: TRBD2; size: few; V: TRBV7-8; J: TRBJ2-1; CDR3: CASSLAPTGSGRARFF; DNA: TGTGCCAGCAGCTTAGCCCCTACAGGTTCCGGGAGGGCCAGGTTCTTC
D: .; size: .; V: TRBV11-1; J: TRBJ1-2; CDR3: CASSSIIYGYTF; DNA: TGTGCCAGCAGCTCAATAATCTATGGCTACACCTTC
D: TRBD1; size: once; V: TRBV7-6; J: TRBJ2-3; CDR3: CASSSSLTGADTQYF; DNA: TGTGCCAGCAGCTCTTCACTTACAGGGGCAGATACGCAGTATTTT
D: .; size: .; V: TRBV5-1; J: TRBJ2-1; CDR3: CASSPGLTVYNEQFF; DNA: TGCGCCAGCAGCCCAGGCCTGACAGTCTACAATGAGCAGTTCTTC
D: TRBD2; size: .; V: TRBV2; J: TRBJ2-5; CDR3: CASSDTTSGRGPETQYF; DNA: TGTGCCAGCAGTGATACGACTAGCGGGAGAGGGCCAGAGACCCAGTACTTC
D: .; size: .; V: TRBV28; J: TRBJ2-7; CDR3: CASGPLHEQYF; DNA: TGTGCCAGCGGGCCCCTTCACGAGCAGTACTTC
D: .; size: .; V: TRBV18; J: TRBJ2-3; CDR3: CASSPPGMPQDTQYF; DNA: TGTGCCAGCTCACCACCGGGGATGCCCCAAGATACGCAGTATTTT
D: .; size: .; V: TRBV5-4; J: TRBJ2-5; CDR3: CASSSPQGGETQYF; DNA: TGTGCCAGCAGCTCCCCTCAGGGAGGAGAGACCCAGTACTTC
D: .; size: .; V: TRBV29-1; J: TRBJ2-6; CDR3: CSPEGTPKSSGANVLTF; DNA: TGCAGCCCAGAAGGGACACCCAAAAGCTCTGGGGCCAACGTCCTGACTTTC